The 3 T cell receptor beta chains below come from one sample, sequenced in a study of shared clonotypes between healthy human individuals. Data came from immunoSEQ multiplex PCR; TCRdb stores just in-frame clones and leaves some out. The sample includes about half a million clones, 60% to 85% seen only once; the top ten take 10% to 15%. Specimen: PBMCs. These receptors were collected from a woman aged 40 to 50 in good health. Some clones in this sample may be carry-over from other donors' samples.

This rearrangement joins TRBV6-5 to TRBJ2-7; D gene uncertain. The CDR3 has 14 residues. V gave up 0 bases and J gave up 1 base, with 7 bases separating them. Germline CDR1 and CDR2: MNHEY and SVGAGI. CDR3 in DNA: TGTGCCAGCAGTTACTCACCCAGTTCCTACGAGCAGTACTTC. This codes for CASSYSPSSYEQYF.

The CDR3 sequence: CASSDKGKRKTQYF. DNA for the CDR3: TGTGCCAGCAGCGACAAAGGGAAGAGGAAAACTCAGTACTTC. The chain carries TRBV7-3 and TRBJ2-4; D remains ambiguous. Germline-derived CDR1 and CDR2 are SGHTA and FQGTGA. Trimming took 5 bases from V and 12 from J, leaving 20 bases between them. CDR3 size: 14 residues.

J is TRBJ2-3 and V is TRBV11-3; no reliable D call. V lost 5 bases, J lost 2 bases, and 2 bases lay in between. This CDR3 region has 11 residues. Germline V CDR1 and CDR2: SGHNT, YENEEA. CDR3 residues: CASSHTDTQYF. In DNA form, the CDR3 reads TGTGCCAGCAGCCACACAGATACGCAGTATTTT.